What follows describes a single T cell receptor (beta chain). What it binds is not known. These data are taken from a study of T cell responses to AZD1222 COVID-19 vaccine. Assay used: immunoSEQ multiplex PCR; TCRdb lists only in-frame clones, some missing. Here the sample spans approximately 150,000 clones, 90% to 95% being singletons. Germline V gene sequence: CDR1 LGHNA, CDR2 YSLEER. This CDR3 has 14 amino acids. V lost 0 bases to trimming and J lost 7 bases, with 12 bases between them. Study results and caveats: Regions 160-218 and 743-854 dominated among vaccine-associated CD4 TCRs spanning spike.

The chain combines TRBV4-3 with TRBJ1-1, with D perhaps TRBD1 (5 bases). The sample here was peripheral blood, taken 28 days after the second AZD1222 dose. This receptor was identified in an adult who received the AZD1222 COVID-19 vaccine. CDR3: CASSQEWGTGEAFF. The CDR3 DNA follows: TGCGCCAGCAGCCAAGAATGGGGGACCGGTGAAGCTTTCTTT.